A single sample gave rise to the 20 T cell receptor beta chains below, sequenced in a study of blood T cells in healthy people across ages. Combining a sample-barcoded 5' primer with a J-beta primer mix, a second PCR ran for roughly 7 to 11 cycles. MiXCR, applied by TCRdb to the 5' RACE reads, yields one record per CDR3 protein. The sample lists around 500,000 distinct CDR3 sequences, less than 60% occurring once. The material sequenced was blood. The receptors originated from a man aged 80 or over in good health.

This clonotype was seen more than once but under ten times. J is TRBJ2-1 and V is TRBV20-1; a weak D match, TRBD1 (5 bases). Trimming pared 0 bases from V and 10 bases from J, leaving 7 bases between. CDR3 length equals 11 residues. Germline lookup yields CDR1 DFQATT and CDR2 SNEGSKA (reference sequence). CDR3 sequence: CSARDRTEQFF. CDR3 sequence (DNA): TGCAGTGCTAGAGATCGGACAGAGCAGTTCTTC.

This rearrangement joins TRBV6-6 to TRBJ2-1; no clear D gene. V was shortened by 5 bases and J by 9 bases, with 17 bases between the two germline ends. The CDR3 is 14 amino acids. CDR1 and CDR2 from the germline V gene are MNHNY and SVGAGI (reference sequence). The CDR3 DNA reads as TGTGCCAGCAGTCCTGAGATTGGCAGACCTGAGCAGTTCTTC. It codes for CASSPEIGRPEQFF.

This clonotype appeared a few times. The chain combines TRBV7-2 with TRBJ2-1; TRBD2 matches at 10 bases. J lost 4 bases, V lost 1 base, and 13 bases had no gene match. Germline V gene sequence: CDR1 SGHTA, CDR2 FQGNSA. This CDR3 contains 19 residues. The CDR3 is CASSLVPISSGSLYNEQFF. The CDR3 DNA sequence: TGTGCCAGCAGCTTAGTCCCTATTTCTAGCGGGAGTTTATACAATGAGCAGTTCTTC.

The rearrangement joins TRBV11-2 to TRBJ2-7; 9 nucleotides match TRBD1. Germline V gene lookup returns CDR1 SGHAT and CDR2 FQNNGV. Germline trimming cut 2 bases from V and 6 bases from J; bases unmatched to any gene: 5. The CDR3 runs to 14 residues. DNA of the CDR3: TGTGCCAGCAGCTTATACCGGGACAGGGTCGAGCAGTACTTC. Translation gives CASSLYRDRVEQYF.

The chain is built from TRBV6-5 and TRBJ1-3, with D possibly matching TRBD1 (6 bases). The germline V gene has CDR1 MNHEY and CDR2 SVGAGI. There are 19 residues in the CDR3. Between the trimmed V and J ends, which lost 0 bases and 0 bases, there was a span of 18 bases. Here the CDR3 reads CASSYSSTGTPSSGNTIYF. The CDR3 DNA follows: TGTGCCAGCAGTTACTCGTCCACCGGGACACCTAGCTCTGGAAACACCATATATTTT.

This clonotype was picked up a small number of times. The rearrangement links TRBV4-3 to TRBJ1-1; D not certain. Trimming pared 5 bases from V and 2 bases from J, leaving 12 bases between. CDR3 length equals 14 residues. Germline CDR1 reads LGHNA; CDR2 reads YSLEER. CDR3 in amino acids: CASSREGGNTEAFF. The CDR3 DNA reads TGCGCCAGCAGCAGGGAGGGCGGTAACACTGAAGCTTTCTTT.

A few counts support this clonotype. The chain links TRBV20-1 to TRBJ2-5, with TRBD2 matching over 14 bases. The CDR3 is made up of 15 amino acids. Trimming cost V 6 bases and J 1 base; bases outside gene matches: 4. The germline V gene has CDR1 DFQATT and CDR2 SNEGSKA (reference sequence). DNA for the CDR3: TGCAGTGCAGCGACTAGCGGGAGGGCCCAAGAGACCCAGTACTTC. Translation: CSAATSGRAQETQYF.

The genes are TRBV20-1 and TRBJ1-1; D possibly corresponds to TRBD1 (5 bases). V shed 5 bases and J shed 3 bases, with 16 bases lying between them. This CDR3 has 14 amino acids. Germline V lookup: CDR1 DFQATT, CDR2 SNEGSKA (reference sequence). The CDR3 DNA reads TGCAGTGCTGGCCTCAGGGCTGGGGACACTGAAGCTTTCTTT. Residues: CSAGLRAGDTEAFF.

This clonotype was seen repeatedly, ten times or more. The rearrangement uses TRBV6-5 and TRBJ1-6; D ambiguous. With 6 bases removed from V and 5 bases from J, the gap between germline ends came to 5 bases. CDR3 length: 12 residues. CDR1 is MNHEY and CDR2 is SVGAGI in the germline V gene. In nucleotides, the CDR3 is TGTGCCAGCAGCCGTAATAATTCACCCCTCCACTTT. This codes for CASSRNNSPLHF.

The chain carries TRBV4-1 and TRBJ2-1; D ambiguous. With 0 bases removed from V and 0 bases from J, the gap between germline ends came to 12 bases. The CDR3 sequence is 17 residues long. Looked up from germline, CDR1 is MGHRA and CDR2 is YSYEKL. CDR3 region: CASSQDWQPSSYNEQFF. CDR3 coding DNA: TGCGCCAGCAGCCAAGATTGGCAGCCAAGCTCCTACAATGAGCAGTTCTTC.

The V call is TRBV27, the J call TRBJ2-1; D is undetermined. CDR1 MNHEY and CDR2 SMNVEV come from the germline V gene (reference sequence). V lost 6 bases and J lost 0, with 15 bases in between. The CDR3 spans 16 residues. CDR3 sequence: CASSRYPSSSYNEQFF. In nucleotides, the CDR3 is TGTGCCAGCAGCCGCTACCCGTCGAGCTCCTACAATGAGCAGTTCTTC.

The chain employs TRBV30 and TRBJ1-4; 10 nucleotides match TRBD1. V gave up 6 bases and J gave up 0 bases; unmatched junction bases: 10. The CDR3 totals 17 residues. Germline CDR1 is GTSNPN and CDR2 is SVGIG (reference sequence). The CDR3 DNA reads TGTGCCTGTCTGACAGGGGGCAATACAGCAACTAATGAAAAACTGTTTTTT. It is translated as CACLTGGNTATNEKLFF.

This clonotype was counted many times. At one end the junction does not follow the germline gene, possibly because of a read error. This chain joins TRBV6-5 and TRBJ2-7; maybe TRBD2 (6 bases). Germline values: CDR1 MNHEY, CDR2 SVGAGI. The CDR3 has 17 residues. The CDR3 spells CASSYPTSGGRSSEQYF. As DNA, the CDR3 is TGTGCCAGCAGTTATCCTACCTCAGGAGGGAGGTCCTCCGAGCAGTACTTC.

This clonotype was seen a handful of times. One end of the junction does not line up with germline, which may come from a read error. This chain uses TRBV6-4 with TRBJ1-2; 8 bases are a match to TRBD1. CDR1 MRHNA and CDR2 SNTAGT come from the germline V gene. CDR3 length equals 11 residues. This CDR3 is CAPDRACGYTF. The DNA of the CDR3 is TGCGCGCCGGACAGGGCATGTGGCTACACCTTC.

The sample holds a few counts of this clonotype. V is TRBV20-1 and J is TRBJ1-1; 12 nucleotides align to TRBD1. J gave up 3 bases and V 4 bases, and 6 bases lay outside the gene matches. The CDR3 runs 15 residues. Germline values: CDR1 DFQATT, CDR2 SNEGSKA (reference sequence). CDR3 loop: CSANRDRGLDTEAFF. The CDR3 coding sequence is TGCAGTGCTAACCGGGACAGGGGGCTAGACACTGAAGCTTTCTTT.

The chain is built from TRBV6-1 and TRBJ2-5, with 12 bases that match TRBD1. The J segment lost 11 bases and the V segment lost 7 bases, leaving 11 bases of the junction unmatched. CDR1 and CDR2 from the germline V gene are MNHNS and SASEGT. The CDR3 is 14 amino acids. CDR3 in amino acids: CASMGTGGRDEQYF. CDR3 bases: TGTGCCAGCATGGGGACAGGGGGCAGGGATGAGCAGTACTTC.

The rearrangement joins TRBV5-1 to TRBJ2-1, with unresolved D. The CDR3 length is 14 residues. With 0 bases removed from V and 6 bases from J, the gap between germline ends came to 10 bases. The germline V gene has CDR1 SGHRS and CDR2 YFSETQ. The CDR3 protein is CASSLAGRVNEQFF. The CDR3, as DNA: TGCGCCAGCAGCTTGGCCGGTAGGGTCAATGAGCAGTTCTTC.

This clonotype was recorded a few times. The V gene is TRBV4-3, the J gene TRBJ1-5; perhaps TRBD1 as D (6 bases). The CDR3 is 15 residues long. The V end was cut by 0 bases, the J end by 3 bases, with 9 bases between. From germline, CDR1 is LGHNA and CDR2 YSLEER. The CDR3, as DNA: TGCGCCAGCAGCCAAGATCGGGACATCAATCAGCCCCAGCATTTT. It codes for CASSQDRDINQPQHF.

The genes are TRBV5-8 and TRBJ2-7; D may be TRBD2 (5 bases). Germline CDR1 and CDR2: SGHTS and YDEGEE. The CDR3 length is 18 residues. V shed 3 bases and J shed 3 bases, with 25 bases lying between them. DNA of the CDR3: TGTGCCAGCAGCTCCATCGCGGGTCAAAGAGGTCATGGCTACGAGCAGTACTTC. Translating it yields CASSSIAGQRGHGYEQYF.

A few counts support this clonotype. The rearrangement uses TRBV6-5 and TRBJ2-3; possibly TRBD1 for D (6 bases). Germline lookup yields CDR1 MNHEY and CDR2 SVGAGI. V shed 0 bases and J shed 4 bases, with 14 bases lying between them. The CDR3 runs 16 residues. The CDR3 spells CASSYSGRGRSDTQYF. CDR3 sequence (DNA): TGTGCCAGCAGTTACTCAGGCAGGGGTCGCTCAGATACGCAGTATTTT.